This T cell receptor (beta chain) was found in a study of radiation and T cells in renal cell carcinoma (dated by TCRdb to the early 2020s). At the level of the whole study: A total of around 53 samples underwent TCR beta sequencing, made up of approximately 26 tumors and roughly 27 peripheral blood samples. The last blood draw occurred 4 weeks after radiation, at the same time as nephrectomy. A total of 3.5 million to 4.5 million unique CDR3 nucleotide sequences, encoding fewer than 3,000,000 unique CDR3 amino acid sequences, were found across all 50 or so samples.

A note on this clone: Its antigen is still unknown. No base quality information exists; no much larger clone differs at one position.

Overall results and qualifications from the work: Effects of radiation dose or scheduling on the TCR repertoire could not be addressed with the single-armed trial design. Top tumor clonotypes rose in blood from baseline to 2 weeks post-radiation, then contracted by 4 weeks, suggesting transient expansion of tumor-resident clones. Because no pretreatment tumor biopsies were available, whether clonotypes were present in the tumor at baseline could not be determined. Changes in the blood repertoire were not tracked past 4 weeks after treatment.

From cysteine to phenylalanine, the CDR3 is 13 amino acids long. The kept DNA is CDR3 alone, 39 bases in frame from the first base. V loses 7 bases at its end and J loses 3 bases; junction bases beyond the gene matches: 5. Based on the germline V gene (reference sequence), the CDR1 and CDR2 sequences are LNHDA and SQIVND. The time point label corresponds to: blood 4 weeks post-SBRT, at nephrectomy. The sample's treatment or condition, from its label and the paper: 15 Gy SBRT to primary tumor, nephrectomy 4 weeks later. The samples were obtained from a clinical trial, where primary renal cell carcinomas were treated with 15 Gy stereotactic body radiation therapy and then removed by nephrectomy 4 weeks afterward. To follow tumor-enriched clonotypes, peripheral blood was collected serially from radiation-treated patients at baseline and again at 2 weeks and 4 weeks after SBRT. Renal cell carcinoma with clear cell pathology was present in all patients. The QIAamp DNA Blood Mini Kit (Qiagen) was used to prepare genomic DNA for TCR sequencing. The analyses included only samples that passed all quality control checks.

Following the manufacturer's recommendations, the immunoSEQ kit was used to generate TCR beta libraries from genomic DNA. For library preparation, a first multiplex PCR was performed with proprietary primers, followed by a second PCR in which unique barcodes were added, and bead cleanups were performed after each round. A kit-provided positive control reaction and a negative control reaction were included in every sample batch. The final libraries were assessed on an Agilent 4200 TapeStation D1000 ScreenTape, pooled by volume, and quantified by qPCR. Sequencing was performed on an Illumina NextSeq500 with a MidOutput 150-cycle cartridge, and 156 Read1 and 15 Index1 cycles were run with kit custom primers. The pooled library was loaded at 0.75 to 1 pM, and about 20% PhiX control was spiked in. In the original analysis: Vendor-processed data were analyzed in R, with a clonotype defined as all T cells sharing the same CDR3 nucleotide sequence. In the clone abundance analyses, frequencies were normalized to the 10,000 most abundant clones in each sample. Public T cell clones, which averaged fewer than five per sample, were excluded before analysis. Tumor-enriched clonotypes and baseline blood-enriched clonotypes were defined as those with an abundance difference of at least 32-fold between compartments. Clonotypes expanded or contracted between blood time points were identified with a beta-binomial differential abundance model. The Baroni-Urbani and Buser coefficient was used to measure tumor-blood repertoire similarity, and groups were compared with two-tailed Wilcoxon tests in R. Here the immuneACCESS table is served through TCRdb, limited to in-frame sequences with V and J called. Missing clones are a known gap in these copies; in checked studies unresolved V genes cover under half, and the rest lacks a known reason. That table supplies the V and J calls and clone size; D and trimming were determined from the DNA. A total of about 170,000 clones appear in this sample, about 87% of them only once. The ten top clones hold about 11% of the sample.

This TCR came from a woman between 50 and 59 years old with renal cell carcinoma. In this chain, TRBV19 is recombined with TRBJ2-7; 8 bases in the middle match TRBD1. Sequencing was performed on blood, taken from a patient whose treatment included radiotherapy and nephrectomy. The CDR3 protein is CASIGQGHYEQYF. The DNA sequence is TGTGCCAGTATCGGACAGGGCCACTACGAGCAGTACTTC.